This entry describes one TCR beta chain. As yet, its antigen is unknown. The donors were all Caucasian adults (living in Nashville, Tennessee). Germline V gives CDR1 SGDLS, CDR2 YYNGEE. V lost 4 bases to trimming and J lost 2 bases; unmatched junction nucleotides: 11. This CDR3 is 18 amino acids long. The assay was run at deep level. As handled by the study authors: From ImmunoSEQ came sequences covering only the junction and carrying no quality scores, so filtering differed. Measured with immunoSEQ multiplex PCR; TCRdb has only the in-frame clones, and not every one. V and J calls and clone size are copied from that table; D and trimming were computed from the DNA. The sample records roughly 2 million clones, approximately 95% being singletons. The entry originates in a study of shared clonotypes between healthy human individuals. Study conclusions and caveats: Clonotypes which were not shared had lower generation probabilities than clonotypes that all four donors shared.

The source of this sequence is a man aged 18 to 29 in good health. The gene calls are TRBV9 and TRBJ2-2; 10 bases match TRBD2. Source material: naive CD4+ T cells sorted from blood. This sample's subset: CD45RA+ positively selected. DNA for the CDR3: TGTGCCAGCAGCCCTCAGCCTAGCGGGAGATCTAACACCGGGGAGCTGTTTTTT. Translation: CASSPQPSGRSNTGELFF. Full variable domain (remainder filled in from reference TRBV9 and TRBJ2-2): DSGVTQTPKHLITATGQRVTLRCSPRSGDLSVYWYQQSLDQGLQFLIQYYNGEERAKGNILERFSAQQFPDLHSELNLSSLELGDSALYFCASSPQPSGRSNTGELFFGEGSRLTVL.